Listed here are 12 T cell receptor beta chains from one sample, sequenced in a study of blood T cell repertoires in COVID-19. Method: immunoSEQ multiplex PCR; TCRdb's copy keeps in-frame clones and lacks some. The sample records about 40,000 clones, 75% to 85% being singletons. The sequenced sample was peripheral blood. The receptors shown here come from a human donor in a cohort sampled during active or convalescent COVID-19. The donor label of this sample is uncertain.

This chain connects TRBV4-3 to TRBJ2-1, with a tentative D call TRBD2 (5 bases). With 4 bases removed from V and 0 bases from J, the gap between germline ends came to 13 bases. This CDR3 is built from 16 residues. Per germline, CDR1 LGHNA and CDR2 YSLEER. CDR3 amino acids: CASSREADFSYNEQFF. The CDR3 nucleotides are TGCGCCAGCAGCCGAGAAGCGGATTTCTCCTACAATGAGCAGTTCTTC.

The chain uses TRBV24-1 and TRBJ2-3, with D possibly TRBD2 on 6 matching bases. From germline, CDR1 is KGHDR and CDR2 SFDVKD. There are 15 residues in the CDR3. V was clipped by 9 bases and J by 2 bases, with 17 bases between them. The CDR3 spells CATGGGSGVTDTQYF. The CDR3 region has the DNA TGTGCCACCGGAGGAGGGTCGGGGGTCACAGATACGCAGTATTTT.

The CDR3 here is CASSPDFGGTYGYTF. In nucleotides, the CDR3 is TGTGCCAGCAGCCCTGACTTTGGCGGCACCTATGGCTACACCTTC. The genes are TRBV5-6 and TRBJ1-2; D unclear. The CDR3 consists of 15 residues. Per the germline V gene, CDR1 is SGHDT and CDR2 is YYEEEE. Trimming removed 4 bases from V and 4 bases from J, with 17 bases in between.

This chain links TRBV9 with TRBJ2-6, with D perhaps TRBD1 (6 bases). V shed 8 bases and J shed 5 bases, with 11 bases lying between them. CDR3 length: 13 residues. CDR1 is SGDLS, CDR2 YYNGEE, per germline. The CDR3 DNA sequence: TGTGCCAGTTCAGGGGCAAGGGCCAACGTCCTGACTTTC. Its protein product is CASSGARANVLTF.

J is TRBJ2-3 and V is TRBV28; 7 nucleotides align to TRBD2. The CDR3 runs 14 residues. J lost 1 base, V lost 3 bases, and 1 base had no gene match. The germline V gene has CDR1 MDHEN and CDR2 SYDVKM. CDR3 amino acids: CASSLAGGTDTQYF. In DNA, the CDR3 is TGTGCCAGCAGTTTGGCGGGAGGCACAGATACGCAGTATTTT.

The CDR3 DNA is TGTGCCAGCAGCCCCGCCGAGGGGGCAAAAGAGACCCAGTACTTC. Amino acid sequence: CASSPAEGAKETQYF. The chain uses TRBV7-8 and TRBJ2-5, with 7 positions matching TRBD1. V shed 5 bases and J 3 bases; nucleotides not matched to a gene: 9. CDR1 is SGHVS, CDR2 FQNEAQ, per germline. This CDR3 spans 15 amino acids.

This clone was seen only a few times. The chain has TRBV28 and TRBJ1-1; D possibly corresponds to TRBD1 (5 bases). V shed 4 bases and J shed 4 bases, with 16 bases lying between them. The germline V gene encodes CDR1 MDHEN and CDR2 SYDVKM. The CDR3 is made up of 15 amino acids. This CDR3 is CASSSPSGGGTEAFF. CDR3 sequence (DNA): TGTGCCAGCAGTTCCCCATCTGGGGGAGGCACTGAAGCTTTCTTT.

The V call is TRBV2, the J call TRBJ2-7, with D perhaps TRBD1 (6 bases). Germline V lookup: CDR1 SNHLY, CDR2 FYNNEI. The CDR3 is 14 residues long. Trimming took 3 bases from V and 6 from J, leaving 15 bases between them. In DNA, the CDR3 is TGTGCCAGCAGTGAGGACAGCTATCTGGGCGAGCAGTACTTC. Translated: CASSEDSYLGEQYF.

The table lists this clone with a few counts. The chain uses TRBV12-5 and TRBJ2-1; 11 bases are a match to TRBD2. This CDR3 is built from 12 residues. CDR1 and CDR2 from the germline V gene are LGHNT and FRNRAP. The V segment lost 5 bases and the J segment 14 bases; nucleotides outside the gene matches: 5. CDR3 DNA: TGTGCTAGTGGTCCTGGGACTAGCGGAAAGTTCTTC. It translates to CASGPGTSGKFF. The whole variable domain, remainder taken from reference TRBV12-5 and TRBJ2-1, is DARVTQTPRHKVTEMGQEVTMRCQPILGHNTVFWYRQTMMQGLELLAYFRNRAPLDDSGMPKDRFSAEMPDATLATLKIQPSEPRDSAVYFCASGPGTSGKFFGPGTRLTVL.

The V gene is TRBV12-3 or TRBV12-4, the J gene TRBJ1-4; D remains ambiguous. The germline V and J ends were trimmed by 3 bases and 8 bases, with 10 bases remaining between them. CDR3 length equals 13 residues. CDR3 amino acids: CASSLRVREKLFF. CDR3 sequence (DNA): TGTGCCAGCAGTTTGAGGGTGCGGGAAAAACTGTTTTTT.

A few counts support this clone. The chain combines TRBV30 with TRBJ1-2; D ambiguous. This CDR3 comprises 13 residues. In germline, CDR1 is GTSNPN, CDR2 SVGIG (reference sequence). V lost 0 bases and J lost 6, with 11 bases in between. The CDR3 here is CAWSVKAADGYTF. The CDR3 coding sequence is TGTGCCTGGAGTGTAAAAGCTGCTGATGGCTACACCTTC.

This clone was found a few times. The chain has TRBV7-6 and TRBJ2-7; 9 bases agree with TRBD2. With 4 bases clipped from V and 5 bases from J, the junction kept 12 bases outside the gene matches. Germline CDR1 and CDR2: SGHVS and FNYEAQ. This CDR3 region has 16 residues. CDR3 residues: CASSSPRGRAGDEQYF. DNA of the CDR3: TGTGCCAGCAGCTCCCCTCGCGGGAGGGCCGGAGACGAGCAGTACTTC.